This T cell receptor (beta chain) emerged from a study of T-cell reconstitution after alpha-beta-depleted transplantation in children. The CDR3 consists of 14 residues. Per the germline V gene, CDR1 is MDHEN and CDR2 is SYDVKM. The V and J ends lost 5 bases and 4 bases, in that order; junction bases with no gene match: 7. Unique molecular identifiers tagged the TCRbeta library. MiXCR, applied by TCRdb to the PCR reads, yields one record per CDR3 protein. The sample has 610,000 or so distinct CDR3 sequences; 25% to 30% are singletons. For this clonotype: Its antigen is currently unknown.

The study, taken as a whole, reports: Diversity and T-cell counts at one year after transplant derived mostly from new T cells. Several patients had high TCRbeta diversity at day 60; it came from surviving recipient T cells and thymic progenitors. At around two months after transplant, the alpha-beta T cells were reportedly derived from several hundred expanded clones that came from non-depleted graft cells.

The chain employs TRBV28 and TRBJ2-5; 7 bases fit TRBD2. This sample comprised PBMCs, obtained before TCRalphabeta/CD19-depleted stem cell transplant. The receptor was isolated from a boy in the first two years of life with Wiskott-Aldrich syndrome, due to receive a stem cell transplant. CDR3: CASSPALARETQYF. For the CDR3, the DNA is TGTGCCAGCAGTCCCGCACTAGCGAGAGAGACCCAGTACTTC.